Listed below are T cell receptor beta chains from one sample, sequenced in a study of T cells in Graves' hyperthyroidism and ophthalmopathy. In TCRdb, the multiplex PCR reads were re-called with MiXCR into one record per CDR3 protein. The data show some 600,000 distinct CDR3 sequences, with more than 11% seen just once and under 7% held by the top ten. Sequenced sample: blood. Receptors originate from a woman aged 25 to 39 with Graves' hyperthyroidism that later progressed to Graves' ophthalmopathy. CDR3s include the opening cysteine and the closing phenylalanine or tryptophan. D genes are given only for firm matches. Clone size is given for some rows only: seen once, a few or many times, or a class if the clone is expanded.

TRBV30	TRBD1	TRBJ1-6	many	TGTGCCGGCCAACAGGGGCCCTCACCCCTCCACTTT	CAGQQGPSPLHF
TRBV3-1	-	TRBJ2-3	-	TGTGCCAGCAGCGGGGGGTTACCCACAGATACGCAGTATTTT	CASSGGLPTDTQYF
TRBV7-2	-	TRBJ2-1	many	TGTGCCAGCAGCATCCCACCAGGAGATGAGCAGTTCTTC	CASSIPPGDEQFF
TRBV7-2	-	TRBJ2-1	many	TGTGCCAGCAGCTCGAGCTCCTACAATGAGCAGTTCTTC	CASSSSSYNEQFF
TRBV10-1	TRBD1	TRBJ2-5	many	TGCGCCAGCAGTGAGTGGGGGCAGGGGGTAGGAGAGACCCAGTACTTC	CASSEWGQGVGETQYF
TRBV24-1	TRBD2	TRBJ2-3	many	TGTGCCACCAGTGGGCGGGAGTATAACACAGATACGCAGTATTTT	CATSGREYNTDTQYF
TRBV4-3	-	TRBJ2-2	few	TGCGCCAGCAGCCAAGATACAACAGGCCTTTACACCGGGGAGCTGTTTTTT	CASSQDTTGLYTGELFF
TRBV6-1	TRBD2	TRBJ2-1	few	TGTGTCAGCAGCCGCATAGGACTAGCGGGGAACAATGAGCAGTTCTTC	CVSSRIGLAGNNEQFF
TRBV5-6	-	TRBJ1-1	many	TGTGCCAGCAGGGGCAGGGTCGGTGAAGCTTTCTTT	CASRGRVGEAFF
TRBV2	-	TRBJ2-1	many	TGTGCCAGCAGCTGGATGGGGCAACACAATGAGCAGTTCTTC	CASSWMGQHNEQFF
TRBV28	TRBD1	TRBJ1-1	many	TGTGCCAGCAGTTACGGCGGGACAGGGGTGGCTTTCTTT	CASSYGGTGVAFF
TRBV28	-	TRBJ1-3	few	TGTGCCAGCATCCCATTGGACCGAGACTCTGGAAACACCATATATTTT	CASIPLDRDSGNTIYF
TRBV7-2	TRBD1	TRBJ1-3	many	TGTGCCAGCCTGCGGACAGGACGACTTACCTCTGGAAACACCATATATTTT	CASLRTGRLTSGNTIYF
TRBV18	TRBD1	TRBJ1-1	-	TGTGCCAGCTCACAAGGACAGGGGGTAGCTTTCTTT	CASSQGQGVAFF
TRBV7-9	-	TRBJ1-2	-	TGTGCCAGCAGCTTAGAATTGGGCCAGGGGTATGGCTACACCTTC	CASSLELGQGYGYTF
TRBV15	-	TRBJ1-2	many	TGTGCCACCAGCAGAGACACGGGGTCCTATGGCTACACCTTC	CATSRDTGSYGYTF
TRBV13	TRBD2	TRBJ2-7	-	TGTGCCAGCAGCTTACTAGCGGGAGAGTACTACGAGCAGTACTTC	CASSLLAGEYYEQYF
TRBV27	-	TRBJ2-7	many	TGTGCCAGCACCTCGGTGGAGAAGCAGTACTTC	CASTSVEKQYF
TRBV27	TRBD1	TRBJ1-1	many	TGTGCCAGCACCCCAGGGGGCGAGAACACTGAAGCTTTCTTT	CASTPGGENTEAFF
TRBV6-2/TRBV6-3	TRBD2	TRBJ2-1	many	TGTGCCAGCAGCACCGCGCTAGCGGGAAGTCTCAATGAGCAGTTCTTC	CASSTALAGSLNEQFF
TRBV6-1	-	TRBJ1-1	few	TGTGCCAGCAACAGGGACGTCGCTCTCAACACTGAAGCTTTCTTT	CASNRDVALNTEAFF
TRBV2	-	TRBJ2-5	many	TGTGCCAGCAGTGAAAATTCAAGGACAATTGTTGGGGAGACCCAGTACTTC	CASSENSRTIVGETQYF
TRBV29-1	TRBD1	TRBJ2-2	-	TGCAGCGGCGAGGGGGCGGACACCGGGGAGCTGTTTTTT	CSGEGADTGELFF
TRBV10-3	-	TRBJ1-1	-	TGTGCCATCAGAGGGGAGATCGACACTGAAGCTTTCTTT	CAIRGEIDTEAFF
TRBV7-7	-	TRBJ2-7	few	TGTGCTAGCAGCTTAGCGTCGCTAGGGTACGAGCAGTACTTC	CASSLASLGYEQYF
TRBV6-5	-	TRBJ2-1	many	TGTGCCAGCAGTTACCTAGCGAACTACAATGAGCAGTTCTTC	CASSYLANYNEQFF
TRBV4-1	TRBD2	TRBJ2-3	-	TGCGCCAACAGGCCTATAGCGGGAGTTTCCGGTACGCAGTATTTT	CANRPIAGVSGTQYF
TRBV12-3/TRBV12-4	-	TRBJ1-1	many	TGTACGTCTGGCAGCTTGAACACTGAAGCTTTCTTT	CTSGSLNTEAFF
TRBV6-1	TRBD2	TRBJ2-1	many	TGTGCCAGCACCAGGACTAGCTCCTACAATGAGCAGTTCTTC	CASTRTSSYNEQFF
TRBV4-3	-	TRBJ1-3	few	TGCGCCAGCAGCCAAGATTTCGGGGGCTCTGGAAACACCATATATTTT	CASSQDFGGSGNTIYF
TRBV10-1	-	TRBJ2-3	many	TGCGCCAGCAGTGAGTACCGGGTCTCTAGCACAGATACGCAGTATTTT	CASSEYRVSSTDTQYF
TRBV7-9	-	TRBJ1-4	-	TGTGCCAGCAGCCGCGACAGTGAAAAACTGTTTTTT	CASSRDSEKLFF
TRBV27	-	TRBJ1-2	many	TGTGCCAGCACGTACGACTATGGCTACACCTTC	CASTYDYGYTF
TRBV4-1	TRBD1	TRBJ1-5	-	TGCGCCAGCAGCCAAGGGAGACAGGGCGGAAATCAGCCCCAGCATTTT	CASSQGRQGGNQPQHF
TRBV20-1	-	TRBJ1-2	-	TGCAGTGCCTGGGGTTCGGGGAAAGGCTACACCTTC	CSAWGSGKGYTF
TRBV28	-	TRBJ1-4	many	TGTGCCAGCAGTTTTTTATCCCAGGGGAGGGAAAAACTGTTTTTT	CASSFLSQGREKLFF
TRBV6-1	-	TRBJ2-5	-	TGTGCCAGCAGTGGGGTCAGCTCAACGAGGACCCAGTACTTC	CASSGVSSTRTQYF
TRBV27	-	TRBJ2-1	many	TGTGCCAGCAGTGCCCCCAGCTGGGAGCAGTTCTTC	CASSAPSWEQFF
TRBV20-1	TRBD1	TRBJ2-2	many	TGCAGTGCTAGGAGGACAGGGGACACCGGGGAGCTGTTTTTT	CSARRTGDTGELFF
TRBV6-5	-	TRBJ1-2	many	TGTGCCAGCAGTTACGGCGGGGGGGCGGGAAGCTACACCTTC	CASSYGGGAGSYTF